These 30 T cell receptor beta chains were sequenced from one sample in a study of immune evolution from preneoplasia to lung adenocarcinoma. Repertoires were generated with immunoSEQ multiplex PCR, while TCRdb's copy carries only in-frame clones and drops some. This sample has several thousand clones, with 75% to 90% found just once. The sequenced sample was FFPE invasive lung adenocarcinoma tissue. These receptors all stem from a person between 55 and 70 years old with lung adenocarcinoma.

CDR3 nucleotides: TGCGCCAGCAGACCTACAGGGAACTATGGCTACACCTTC. Translated, it gives CASRPTGNYGYTF. V and J are TRBV5-1 and TRBJ1-2; TRBD1 is a possible D gene (6 bases). CDR1 is SGHRS, CDR2 YFSETQ, per germline. The CDR3 is made up of 13 amino acids. Trimming took 5 bases from V and 2 from J, leaving 10 bases between them.

This clone is a singleton in its sample. The rearrangement joins TRBV7-8 to TRBJ2-7; D unresolved. V gave up 2 bases and J gave up 2 bases, with 10 bases separating them. In germline, CDR1 is SGHVS, CDR2 FQNEAQ. CDR3 length: 14 residues. The CDR3 spells CASSLKAATYEQYF. In DNA form, the CDR3 reads TGTGCCAGCAGCTTAAAGGCGGCCACCTACGAGCAGTACTTC.

The chain uses TRBV5-1 and TRBJ2-5; the match to TRBD2 covers 9 bases. V dropped 5 bases and J dropped 4; count of bases not matched to a gene: 6. The CDR3 is 14 residues long. Germline loops: CDR1 SGHRS, CDR2 YFSETQ. The CDR3 loop reads CASRAGGPSETQYF. DNA for the CDR3: TGCGCCAGCAGGGCGGGAGGGCCTTCAGAGACCCAGTACTTC. The variable domain in full, completed from reference TRBV5-1 and TRBJ2-5, reads KAGVTQTPRYLIKTRGQQVTLSCSPISGHRSVSWYQQTPGQGLQFLFEYFSETQRNKGNFPGRFSGRQFSNSRSEMNVSTLELGDSALYLCASRAGGPSETQYFGPGTRLLVL.

This chain joins TRBV19 and TRBJ2-7, with TRBD1 as a possible D gene (6 bases). The ends were cut back, 0 bases at V and 0 bases at J, with 18 bases in the middle. CDR3 length: 18 amino acids. Germline CDR1 is LNHDA and CDR2 is SQIVND (reference sequence). The CDR3 sequence is CASSIETPGTPISYEQYF. CDR3 in DNA: TGTGCCAGTAGTATAGAAACTCCGGGGACACCTATCTCCTACGAGCAGTACTTC.

J is TRBJ1-1 and V is TRBV29-1, with D unresolved. This CDR3 spans 12 amino acids. Per germline, CDR1 SQVTM and CDR2 ANQGSEA. V lost 4 bases and J lost 3, with 9 bases in between. For the CDR3, the DNA is TGCAGCGTTGTGGAAACGGACACTGAAGCTTTCTTT. Its protein product is CSVVETDTEAFF. The entire variable domain, with the rest obtained from reference TRBV29-1 and TRBJ1-1, is as follows: SAVISQKPSRDICQRGTSLTIQCQVDSQVTMMFWYRQQPGQSLTLIATANQGSEATYESGFVIDKFPISRPNLTFSTLTVSNMSPEDSSIYLCSVVETDTEAFFGQGTRLTVV.

The CDR3 region is CASSFLTSNTGELFF. Written as DNA, the CDR3 is TGCGCCAGCAGCTTTTTGACTTCTAACACCGGGGAGCTGTTTTTT. J is TRBJ2-2 and V is TRBV5-1; no reliable D call. The length of the CDR3 is 15 residues. V was cut by 2 bases and J by 2 bases, with 10 bases left in between. The germline gives CDR1 SGHRS, CDR2 YFSETQ. The complete variable domain, with remaining parts taken from reference TRBV5-1 and TRBJ2-2, reads KAGVTQTPRYLIKTRGQQVTLSCSPISGHRSVSWYQQTPGQGLQFLFEYFSETQRNKGNFPGRFSGRQFSNSRSEMNVSTLELGDSALYLCASSFLTSNTGELFFGEGSRLTVL.

This clone was picked up a small number of times. The CDR3 DNA follows: TGTGCCACCCTACCCCGGCGGGCCTATAGCTCCTACAATGAGCAGTTCTTC. Amino acids: CATLPRRAYSSYNEQFF. The chain couples TRBV19 to TRBJ2-1; D is possibly TRBD2 (5 bases). The V gene lost 10 bases and the J gene lost 0 bases, with 22 bases spanning the gap. The germline CDR1 and CDR2 sequences are LNHDA and SQIVND (reference sequence). This CDR3 has 17 amino acids.

This clone was recorded a few times. The chain uses TRBV7-9 and TRBJ2-1; either TRBD1 or TRBD2 may supply D (5 bases each). Per the germline V gene, CDR1 is SEHNR and CDR2 is FQNEAQ (reference sequence). The CDR3 is made up of 16 amino acids. V was cut by 0 bases and J by 0 bases, with 9 bases left in between. CDR3 amino acids: CASSLAAGASYNEQFF. DNA for the CDR3: TGTGCCAGCAGCTTAGCGGCCGGGGCCTCCTACAATGAGCAGTTCTTC.

This chain connects TRBV29-1 to TRBJ1-2, with 8 bases lining up with TRBD1. The V segment lost 3 bases and the J segment 8 bases; nucleotides outside the gene matches: 5. The CDR3 length is 12 residues. In germline, CDR1 is SQVTM, CDR2 ANQGSEA. CDR3 loop: CSVDKQGGGYTF. CDR3 bases: TGCAGCGTTGACAAACAGGGGGGAGGCTACACCTTC.

The rearrangement links TRBV6-7 to TRBJ1-2; maybe TRBD1 (6 bases). TRBV6-7 falls under the ORF class, with uncertain function. CDR3 size: 11 residues. Trimming removed 8 bases from V and 8 bases from J, with 12 bases in between. The CDR3 DNA is TGTGCCAGCTTACAGGGTTCAGGCTACACCTTC. It specifies CASLQGSGYTF.

This clone was recorded a few times. The chain carries TRBV29-1 and TRBJ2-3; a possible D gene is TRBD2 (7 bases). The CDR3 is 11 residues long. From germline, CDR1 is SQVTM and CDR2 ANQGSEA. Trimming removed 8 bases from V and 7 bases from J, with 13 bases in between. For the CDR3, the DNA is TGCAGCCTGAGGGGGGGGAATACGCAGTATTTT. Its translation: CSLRGGNTQYF.

J is TRBJ1-1 and V is TRBV19; D ambiguous. The CDR3 length is 16 residues. Germline assignment: CDR1 LNHDA and CDR2 SQIVND (reference sequence). With 6 bases removed from V and 1 base from J, the gap between germline ends came to 18 bases. Here the CDR3 reads CASSPTKGKGNTEAFF. The CDR3 nucleotides read TGTGCCAGTAGCCCTACAAAAGGGAAAGGGAACACTGAAGCTTTCTTT.

This clone was counted once. The rearrangement uses TRBV30 and TRBJ1-2; 11 bases agree with TRBD1. Germline V gives CDR1 GTSNPN, CDR2 SVGIG (reference sequence). V lost 0 bases, J lost 7 bases, and 7 bases stayed unmatched. The CDR3 is made up of 15 amino acids. The CDR3 DNA reads TGTGCCTGGAGTGTACCAGGGACAGGGGGGTTTGGCTACACCTTC. Encoded protein: CAWSVPGTGGFGYTF.

V gene TRBV6-1 combines with J gene TRBJ2-7, with a possible D match to TRBD2 (5 bases). Germline-derived CDR1 and CDR2 are MNHNS and SASEGT. Deletions cut 1 base from V and 3 bases from J, with 13 bases between. The CDR3 is 15 amino acids. CDR3: CASSEVRVPFYEQYF. CDR3 bases: TGTGCCAGCAGTGAAGTGAGGGTCCCTTTCTACGAGCAGTACTTC.

This chain links TRBV5-6 with TRBJ1-5, with a possible D match to TRBD1 (6 bases). Trimming shortened V by 0 bases and J by 0 bases, and 13 bases separated the two germline ends. Germline-derived CDR1 and CDR2 are SGHDT and YYEEEE. This CDR3 spans 17 amino acids. CDR3 region: CASSLVTGRYSNQPQHF. The CDR3 DNA reads as TGTGCCAGCAGCTTGGTAACAGGGAGGTATAGCAATCAGCCCCAGCATTTT.

The genes are TRBV7-4 and TRBJ2-7; 7 nucleotides align to TRBD2. V gave up 1 base and J gave up 5 bases; unmatched junction bases: 5. This CDR3 contains 14 residues. Germline-derived CDR1 and CDR2 are SGHVT and SQSDAQ. CDR3 coding DNA: TGTGCCAGCAGCTTAGATCGGGGGGAGGACGAGCAGTACTTC. Protein: CASSLDRGEDEQYF.

This rearrangement joins TRBV11-2 to TRBJ2-1, with 16 positions matching TRBD2. The CDR3 has 16 residues. Per the germline V gene, CDR1 is SGHAT and CDR2 is FQNNGV. V dropped 6 bases and J dropped 8; count of bases not matched to a gene: 7. This chain's CDR3 is CASRGRGLAGGHEQFF. The CDR3 DNA reads TGTGCCAGCAGGGGCCGGGGACTAGCGGGAGGGCATGAGCAGTTCTTC.

This rearrangement joins TRBV4-1 to TRBJ1-4; D call uncertain. The CDR3 totals 15 residues. The germline V and J ends were trimmed by 2 bases and 0 bases, with 7 bases remaining between them. CDR1 MGHRA and CDR2 YSYEKL come from the germline V gene. Here the CDR3 reads CASSQNPATNEKLFF. In DNA form, the CDR3 reads TGCGCCAGCAGCCAAAACCCTGCAACTAATGAAAAACTGTTTTTT.

The DNA of the CDR3 is TGTGCCAGCAGCCACCTAGACAGGGATGAAGCTTTCTTT. As protein: CASSHLDRDEAFF. This rearrangement joins TRBV7-2 to TRBJ1-1; 7 bases map to TRBD1. The germline CDR1 and CDR2 sequences are SGHTA and FQGNSA. The CDR3 loop spans 13 amino acids. Trimming took 5 bases from V and 7 from J; bases not matched to a gene: 7.

The chain employs TRBV11-3 and TRBJ2-5; 12 bases fit TRBD2. This CDR3 region has 16 residues. After removal of 5 bases from V and 0 bases from J, the junction contained 4 bases not matched to a gene. Germline V gene lookup returns CDR1 SGHNT and CDR2 YENEEA. CDR3 region: CASSPWTSGNQETQYF. The CDR3 DNA is TGTGCCAGCAGCCCGTGGACTAGCGGGAACCAAGAGACCCAGTACTTC. Drawing the rest from reference TRBV11-3 and TRBJ2-5, the complete variable domain is EAGVVQSPRYKIIEKKQPVAFWCNPISGHNTLYWYLQNLGQGPELLIRYENEEAVDDSQLPKDRFSAERLKGVDSTLKIQPAELGDSAVYLCASSPWTSGNQETQYFGPGTRLLVL.

The rearrangement links TRBV10-2 to TRBJ2-1; TRBD2 agrees at 8 bases. The CDR3 runs 17 residues. Germline CDR1 and CDR2: WSHSY and SAAADI. Trimming removed 5 bases from V and 7 bases from J; junction bases left unmatched: 16. CDR3 region: CASSHTQRGFSGNEQFF. In nucleotides, the CDR3 is TGCGCCAGCAGTCACACCCAGCGGGGGTTTTCGGGGAATGAGCAGTTCTTC.

The chain carries TRBV28 and TRBJ2-7; 10 positions match TRBD2. From germline, CDR1 is MDHEN and CDR2 SYDVKM. J lost 9 bases, V lost 6 bases, and 11 bases had no gene match. The CDR3 is 14 residues long. CDR3: CASRPPSGRALQYF. The CDR3 DNA reads TGTGCCAGCAGACCCCCGAGCGGGAGGGCCCTGCAGTACTTC.

The chain links TRBV6-1 to TRBJ2-4, with TRBD2 identical over 13 bases. CDR1 is MNHNS and CDR2 is SASEGT in the germline V gene. V lost 5 bases and J lost 8; bases outside the gene matches: 6. This CDR3 comprises 15 residues. The CDR3 DNA reads as TGTGCCAGCAGTTCCGGGACTAGCGGGACGGACATTCAGTACTTC. Its translation is CASSSGTSGTDIQYF.

This chain uses TRBV11-2 with TRBJ2-4, with a tentative D call TRBD1 (6 bases). V was pared by 2 bases and J by 6 bases, with 11 bases between. This CDR3 spans 14 amino acids. Per the germline V gene, CDR1 is SGHAT and CDR2 is FQNNGV. DNA for the CDR3: TGTGCCAGCAGCTTAACAGGGTTTGGAAACATTCAGTACTTC. Encoded protein: CASSLTGFGNIQYF.

V is TRBV10-3 and J is TRBJ2-1; D is possibly TRBD2 (5 bases). The CDR3 loop spans 18 amino acids. Germline CDR1 ENHRY, CDR2 SYGVKD. The V and J ends lost 4 bases and 2 bases respectively, with 21 bases between them. The CDR3 DNA reads as TGTGCCATCAGTGGGGAGAGCGGCCAAGGGATTACCTACAATGAGCAGTTCTTC. It is translated as CAISGESGQGITYNEQFF.

The chain combines TRBV29-1 with TRBJ2-5; no clear D. V dropped 5 bases and J dropped 2 bases, with 9 bases sitting between them. CDR3 size: 12 residues. The germline CDR1 and CDR2 sequences are SQVTM and ANQGSEA. The CDR3, as DNA: TGCAGCGTTAATGCTCAACAAGAGACCCAGTACTTC. Translated, it gives CSVNAQQETQYF.

This clone was detected once. The V and J genes are TRBV19 and TRBJ1-5, with 10 nucleotides matching TRBD1. The CDR3 is 15 residues long. The ends lost 3 bases at V and 6 bases at J; junction bases unmatched: 5. Germline V gene lookup returns CDR1 LNHDA and CDR2 SQIVND (reference sequence). DNA of the CDR3: TGTGCCAGTAGTATCCTCGGACAGGGGGGTCAGCCCCAGCATTTT. Its protein product is CASSILGQGGQPQHF.

For this clone: The sample holds other DNA sequences that translate to the same CDR3. The chain uses TRBV28 and TRBJ1-3; D remains ambiguous. Trimming removed 2 bases at V and 1 base at J, with 12 bases between. Germline CDR1 is MDHEN and CDR2 is SYDVKM. This CDR3 spans 16 amino acids. The CDR3 sequence: CASSLDRRRSGNTIYF. CDR3 DNA: TGTGCCAGCAGTTTAGATAGGAGACGTTCTGGAAACACCATATATTTT.

This chain joins TRBV9 and TRBJ1-4; D ambiguous. The CDR3 is made up of 14 amino acids. Trimming cost V 3 bases and J 7 bases, with 13 bases left between them. Germline V gene lookup returns CDR1 SGDLS and CDR2 YYNGEE. CDR3 protein: CASSATTYGEKLFF. The CDR3 DNA sequence: TGTGCCAGCAGCGCGACAACCTATGGTGAAAAACTGTTTTTT.

This clone was seen only a few times. This rearrangement joins TRBV19 to TRBJ1-5; tentatively, D is TRBD1 (6 bases). The CDR3 is made up of 14 amino acids. Trimming stripped 5 bases from V and 5 bases from J, with 13 bases between. CDR1 LNHDA and CDR2 SQIVND come from the germline V gene (reference sequence). The CDR3 reads CASSPTGLDQPQHF. As DNA, the CDR3 is TGTGCCAGTAGTCCTACAGGGCTTGATCAGCCCCAGCATTTT.